This T cell receptor (beta chain) comes out of a study of shared clonotypes between healthy human individuals. Study-level points and caveats: A handful of donors shared around 5% of their naive CD4 clonotypes.

The junction had 2 bases not matched to a gene; V was cut back by 1 base and J by 9 bases. The V gene's germline CDR1 is KGHSH and CDR2 LQKENI. The CDR3 spans 15 residues. With regard to this clone: Its antigen is still unknown.

The method was immunoSEQ multiplex PCR; TCRdb's version includes in-frame clones alone and lacks a portion of them. The repertoire has under 600,000 clones, about 97% of them found once; the top ten carry roughly 0.05%. Material for sequencing was naive CD4+ T cells sorted from blood. Subset noted: CD45RA+ positively selected. The chain couples TRBV18 to TRBJ1-6; 11 nucleotides agree with TRBD1. The sequence came from a woman aged 25 to 45 in good health. The CDR3 nucleotides read TGTGCCAGCTCACCACTGGGACAGGGGGGTTCACCCCTCCACTTT. It yields the protein CASSPLGQGGSPLHF.